This T cell receptor beta chain was captured in a study of T cells in Graves' hyperthyroidism and ophthalmopathy. Hyperthyroidism, newly diagnosed and lasting under 2 months, affected patients aged 18 to 65. The study excluded patients with uncontrolled infection, other autoimmune disease, pregnancy or lactation. Based on clinical symptoms, serum thyroxine and TRAb, thyroid ultrasound and orbital computed tomography, diagnoses were reached. Whole-study findings and limits: Researchers found most expanded thyroid clonotypes above 0.001 in blood as well.

This clonotype was seen a handful of times. The antigen remains undetermined. The CDR3 loop spans 13 amino acids. The V gene's germline CDR1 is GTSNPN and CDR2 SVGIG (reference sequence). The trim removed 2 bases at V and 7 bases at J, leaving 4 bases unmatched. Amplification targeted TCR beta CDR3 regions from RNA transcripts. TCR CDR3 regions were first amplified by RT-PCR with HTBI primers. MiXCR was run by TCRdb on the multiplex PCR reads, yielding one entry per CDR3 protein. The data contain 300,000 to 450,000 distinct CDR3 sequences, around 25% of them singletons. The chain uses TRBV30 and TRBJ2-7; 11 bases align to TRBD2. Material for sequencing was blood. The receptor was isolated from a man aged 45-60 years with Graves' hyperthyroidism. The CDR3 DNA reads TGTGCCTGGAGTCAGGGACTAGCGGTAGAGCAGTACTTC. This encodes CAWSQGLAVEQYF. Drawing the rest from reference TRBV30 and TRBJ2-7, the complete variable domain is SQTIHQWPATLVQPVGSPLSLECTVEGTSNPNLYWYRQAAGRGLQLLFYSVGIGQISSEVPQNLSASRPQDRQFILSSKKLLLSDSGFYLCAWSQGLAVEQYFGPGTRLTVT.